This T cell receptor beta chain originates from a study of blood T cells in healthy people across ages. CDR1 ENHRY and CDR2 SYGVKD come from the germline V gene. CDR3 size: 15 residues. Then a second PCR, running roughly 7 to 11 cycles, was carried out with a sample-barcoded 5' primer and a J-beta primer mix. TCRdb reanalysed the 5' RACE reads using MiXCR and keeps one entry per CDR3 protein. Here the sample spans about 830,000 distinct CDR3 sequences, roughly 64% being singletons. This TCR came from a man aged 25 to 40 in good health. This chain joins TRBV10-3 and TRBJ2-7, with D tentatively TRBD2 (5 bases). The end of the DNA is better explained by TRBJ2-5, so the J call may be wrong. Sequencing was done on a sample of blood. In DNA form, the CDR3 reads TGTGCCATCAGTGTCGGGGAAGCAGGCCAAGAGACCCAGTACTTC. The encoded protein is CAISVGEAGQETQYF.